The 26 T cell receptor beta chains below were found in one sample sequenced in a study of blood T cell repertoires in COVID-19. Only in-frame clones appear in the TCRdb table, and some are missing; sequencing was by immunoSEQ multiplex PCR. The sample lists about 410,000 clones; 89% were seen once. Sequenced: peripheral blood. The origin of the receptors is a woman aged 40 to 50 with COVID-19, enrolled during active disease.

The DNA for the CDR3 is TGTGCCAGCAGCTTATTTGGTGGAGGGTTGGACACTGAAGCTTTCTTT. It is translated as CASSLFGGGLDTEAFF. This sequence joins TRBV7-2 and TRBJ1-1; D is unclear. V lost 2 bases to trimming and J lost 3 bases, with 16 bases between them. The CDR3 length is 16 residues. Germline V lookup: CDR1 SGHTA, CDR2 FQGNSA.

V and J are TRBV4-2 and TRBJ2-3, with 10 bases that match TRBD2. Trimming took 4 bases from V and 1 from J; bases not matched to a gene: 5. This CDR3 spans 16 amino acids. Germline V gene lookup returns CDR1 LGHNA and CDR2 YNFKEQ. The CDR3 DNA reads TGTGCCAGCAGCCCGCAAGGACTAGCGGGCACAGATACGCAGTATTTT. As protein: CASSPQGLAGTDTQYF.

V usage is TRBV7-2 and J usage is TRBJ2-2; D gene unclear. Germline-derived CDR1 and CDR2 are SGHTA and FQGNSA. This CDR3 spans 14 amino acids. V was pared by 1 base and J by 6 bases, with 9 bases between. The DNA for the CDR3 is TGTGCCAGCAGCTTAGTTTTGTCCTCCGGGGAGCTGTTTTTT. It encodes CASSLVLSSGELFF.

This clone was counted once. The CDR3 DNA is TGTGCCAGCACCCTTACTAGGGTAGACAATGAGCAGTTCTTC. It codes for CASTLTRVDNEQFF. The chain combines TRBV28 with TRBJ2-1; TRBD2 might be the D (5 bases). Trimming stripped 7 bases from V and 5 bases from J, with 15 bases between. CDR3 size: 14 residues. The germline V gene encodes CDR1 MDHEN and CDR2 SYDVKM. Full variable domain (remainder filled in from reference TRBV28 and TRBJ2-1): DVKVTQSSRYLVKRTGEKVFLECVQDMDHENMFWYRQDPGLGLRLIYFSYDVKMKEKGDIPEGYSVSREKKERFSLILESASTNQTSMYLCASTLTRVDNEQFFGPGTRLTVL.

On this clone itself: Other DNA sequences in this sample translate to the same CDR3. The rearrangement uses TRBV6-2 or TRBV6-3 and TRBJ1-5, with 10 bases fitting TRBD1. The CDR3 extends over 16 amino acids. Germline V gives CDR1 MNHEY, CDR2 SVGEGT. With V trimmed by 5 bases and J by 0 bases, 4 bases remained unmatched. The CDR3 region is CASSRDRGPSNQPQHF. The CDR3 nucleotides are TGTGCCAGCAGTCGGGACAGGGGCCCTAGCAATCAGCCCCAGCATTTT.

The chain couples TRBV5-6 to TRBJ2-3; D perhaps matches TRBD1 (6 bases). V lost 4 bases and J lost 2, with 14 bases in between. This CDR3 comprises 15 residues. CDR1 and CDR2 (germline): SGHDT, YYEEEE. For the CDR3, the DNA is TGTGCCAGCAGCCCGGGACACCCGTTCACAGATACGCAGTATTTT. This sequence encodes CASSPGHPFTDTQYF.

This clone has more than one count but fewer than ten. The V and J genes are TRBV6-6 and TRBJ1-5; possible D gene TRBD1, 5 bases. With 0 bases removed from V and 4 bases from J, the gap between germline ends came to 10 bases. This CDR3 contains 15 residues. CDR1 and CDR2 from the germline V gene are MNHNY and SVGAGI (reference sequence). CDR3 protein: CASSYSGVGNQPQHF. In nucleotides, the CDR3 is TGTGCCAGCAGTTACTCAGGGGTCGGTAATCAGCCCCAGCATTTT.

The gene calls are TRBV6-5 and TRBJ2-1; 10 nucleotides match TRBD2. The CDR3 length is 15 residues. Germline V gene sequence: CDR1 MNHEY, CDR2 SVGAGI. V gave up 8 bases and J gave up 1 base; unmatched junction bases: 5. CDR3: CASERTSGSYNEQFF. DNA for the CDR3: TGTGCCAGCGAAAGGACTAGCGGATCCTACAATGAGCAGTTCTTC.

This rearrangement joins TRBV15 to TRBJ1-2; possible D gene TRBD1, 5 bases. CDR1 is LNHNV, CDR2 YYDKDF, per germline (reference sequence). With 5 bases removed from V and 3 bases from J, the gap between germline ends came to 16 bases. CDR3 length: 15 amino acids. The CDR3 protein is CATSPQGRGYYGYTF. CDR3 DNA sequence: TGTGCCACCAGCCCCCAGGGTAGGGGTTACTATGGCTACACCTTC.

A remark on this clone: Other nucleotide sequences from this sample produce the same CDR3. The J gene is TRBJ2-7, the V gene TRBV5-1; 10 bases are shared with TRBD1. V lost 2 bases, J lost 6 bases, and 8 bases stayed unmatched. The CDR3 is 15 residues long. The V gene's germline CDR1 is SGHRS and CDR2 YFSETQ. The CDR3 is CASSLGQGGMGEQYF. The CDR3 bases are TGCGCCAGCAGCTTAGGACAGGGGGGAATGGGCGAGCAGTACTTC.

The chain carries TRBV6-5 and TRBJ1-4; no clear D. Germline lookup yields CDR1 MNHEY and CDR2 SVGAGI. The CDR3 totals 14 residues. V lost 6 bases and J 3 bases, leaving 11 bases between the germline ends. CDR3 DNA: TGTGCCAGCAGAAAACGGGTAGCTAATGAAAAACTGTTTTTT. Its translation: CASRKRVANEKLFF.

This chain's CDR3 is CASSLAGRQGGETQYF. CDR3 coding DNA: TGTGCCAGCAGCTTAGCGGGGAGACAGGGCGGGGAGACCCAGTACTTC. V and J are TRBV7-2 and TRBJ2-5, with 7 positions matching TRBD1. Germline trimming cut 0 bases from V and 5 bases from J; bases unmatched to any gene: 9. The CDR3 has 16 residues. Germline loops: CDR1 SGHTA, CDR2 FQGNSA.

V gene TRBV29-1 combines with J gene TRBJ1-2; D is undetermined. The CDR3 spans 14 residues. V was cut by 4 bases and J by 2 bases, with 14 bases left in between. Germline V gene lookup returns CDR1 SQVTM and CDR2 ANQGSEA. Here the CDR3 DNA reads TGCAGCGTTGGAGGGCCCGATTTCAACTATGGCTACACCTTC. Translating gives CSVGGPDFNYGYTF.

This clone was found once. The CDR3 spells CASSLVGASEGEQYF. The CDR3 nucleotides are TGTGCCAGCAGTTTAGTCGGGGCCTCGGAGGGCGAGCAGTACTTC. V and J are TRBV28 and TRBJ2-7, with D tentatively TRBD2 (6 bases). This CDR3 spans 15 amino acids. V was pared by 2 bases and J by 6 bases, with 17 bases between. Germline CDR1 and CDR2: MDHEN and SYDVKM.

The CDR3 region has the DNA TGTGCCACCAGTGATCCACGGACAGGGGGCAACGAGCAGTACTTC. Translated, it gives CATSDPRTGGNEQYF. This chain links TRBV24-1 with TRBJ2-7; 11 bases line up with TRBD1. J lost 5 bases, V lost 3 bases, and 5 bases had no gene match. CDR3 length: 15 residues. Germline values: CDR1 KGHDR, CDR2 SFDVKD.

The chain employs TRBV30 and TRBJ2-2; 7 bases are shared with TRBD2. This CDR3 is built from 15 residues. CDR1 is GTSNPN, CDR2 SVGIG, per germline (reference sequence). The ends lost 3 bases at V and 4 bases at J; junction bases unmatched: 8. DNA for the CDR3: TGTGCCTGGAGGCGGAATCGCGGGAGCACCGGGGAGCTGTTTTTT. Amino acid sequence: CAWRRNRGSTGELFF.

Written as DNA, the CDR3 is TGTGCCAGCAGCTTACAGTCTGGACAAATAGATGGCTACACCTTC. Protein product: CASSLQSGQIDGYTF. This chain uses TRBV7-3 with TRBJ1-2; D may be TRBD1 (5 bases). The CDR3 covers 15 residues. The V and J ends lost 2 bases and 6 bases respectively, with 16 bases between them. Germline V gene data show CDR1 as SGHTA and CDR2 as FQGTGA.

This chain connects TRBV5-1 to TRBJ2-2; no clear D gene. V dropped 2 bases and J dropped 4 bases, with 6 bases sitting between them. The CDR3 consists of 13 residues. Germline V CDR1 and CDR2: SGHRS, YFSETQ. CDR3 sequence (DNA): TGCGCCAGCAGCTTTGACTCCACCGGGGAGCTGTTTTTT. Residues: CASSFDSTGELFF.

This clone was observed a single time. The chain employs TRBV12-3 or TRBV12-4 and TRBJ2-5, with a possible D match to TRBD1 (5 bases). The CDR3 is 12 amino acids. The V and J ends lost 3 bases and 9 bases respectively, with 11 bases between them. The CDR3 bases are TGTGCCAGCAGTTTGGGGCTAATGGCCCAGTACTTC. As protein: CASSLGLMAQYF.

The V gene is TRBV10-3, the J gene TRBJ2-5, with a possible D match to TRBD1 (7 bases). V lost 3 bases to trimming and J lost 0 bases, with 17 bases between them. CDR1 is ENHRY, CDR2 SYGVKD, per germline. The CDR3 covers 17 residues. For the CDR3, the DNA is TGTGCCATCAGTGATCCAGGGGGGCGCGGTTACCAAGAGACCCAGTACTTC. Its translation: CAISDPGGRGYQETQYF.

The rearrangement uses TRBV27 and TRBJ1-4; D perhaps matches TRBD1 (5 bases). V was pared by 3 bases and J by 2 bases, with 7 bases between. The germline gives CDR1 MNHEY, CDR2 SMNVEV (reference sequence). This CDR3 is 14 amino acids long. Here the CDR3 DNA reads TGTGCCAGCAGTTTTGGGGGGACTAATGAAAAACTGTTTTTT. Amino acids: CASSFGGTNEKLFF.

The chain carries TRBV5-6 and TRBJ1-1, with no clear D. Germline V gene lookup returns CDR1 SGHDT and CDR2 YYEEEE. The CDR3 is 12 amino acids. With 5 bases removed from V and 1 base from J, the gap between germline ends came to 6 bases. CDR3 nucleotides: TGTGCCAGCAGGGCGGAGAACACTGAAGCTTTCTTT. This translates into CASRAENTEAFF.

The CDR3 DNA sequence: TGTGCCAGCAGCTTGGCCGAACAGGGGCGCGGCGTGGGCTACACCTTC. Its translation is CASSLAEQGRGVGYTF. The chain is built from TRBV5-4 and TRBJ1-2, with 7 bases that match TRBD1. The CDR3 has 16 residues. J lost 8 bases, V lost 0 bases, and 13 bases had no gene match. Germline-derived CDR1 and CDR2 are SGHNT and YYREEE (reference sequence). Based on the CDR3 plus reference TRBV5-4 and TRBJ1-2, the full variable domain is ETGVTQSPTHLIKTRGQQVTLRCSSQSGHNTVSWYQQALGQGPQFIFQYYREEENGRGNFPPRFSGLQFPNYSSELNVNALELDDSALYLCASSLAEQGRGVGYTFGSGTRLTVV.

The chain is built from TRBV21-1 and TRBJ1-6. TRBV21-1 is a listed pseudogene. The CDR3 covers 16 residues. CDR3 region: CASSLGRGERNSPLHF. The CDR3 DNA reads TGTGCCAGCAGCCTGGGGCGGGGAGAGAGGAATTCACCCCTCCACTTT.

V is TRBV6-6 and J is TRBJ2-5; D perhaps matches TRBD2 (6 bases). The germline V and J ends were trimmed by 7 bases and 4 bases, with 16 bases remaining between them. This CDR3 is built from 14 residues. Looked up from germline, CDR1 is MNHNY and CDR2 is SVGAGI (reference sequence). Written as DNA, the CDR3 is TGTGCCAGCATCCGTGATCGGGGAGGAGAGACCCAGTACTTC. Encoded protein: CASIRDRGGETQYF.

The gene calls are TRBV5-4 and TRBJ2-7, with a possible D match to TRBD2 (6 bases). Germline lookup yields CDR1 SGHNT and CDR2 YYREEE (reference sequence). V lost 0 bases and J lost 7, with 11 bases in between. The CDR3 consists of 13 residues. The CDR3 nucleotides read TGTGCCAGCAGCTTGGGGGGGGTAAGGGAGCAGTACTTC. Amino acid sequence: CASSLGGVREQYF.